This T cell receptor beta chain emerged from a study of T-cell memory formation after mild COVID-19. Points on this clonotype: The antigen is not known.

The V gene's germline CDR1 is SEHNR and CDR2 FQNEAQ (reference sequence). This CDR3 comprises 13 residues. The J segment lost 8 bases and the V segment lost 4 bases, leaving 4 bases of the junction unmatched. TCRdb used MiXCR to reprocess the 5' RACE reads, holding one entry per CDR3 protein. Among 470,000 or so distinct CDR3 sequences listed, around 27% were seen once. Study results and limitations: There was a balanced CD4/CD8 profile in clones contracting day 15 to 85, and later expanders leaned CD4+. For second-wave clones that peaked at day 37, SARS-CoV-2 specificity went unverified.

This rearrangement joins TRBV7-9 to TRBJ2-1, with 8 bases matching TRBD2. The sequence derives from an adult woman who had mild COVID-19 (a few samples of this study predate the infection). Cell type and time point are not known. Sequenced sample: PBMCs or a T cell subset sorted from them (not recorded which). The CDR3 region has the DNA TGTGCCAGCAGCTGGCCAGCGGGAGATGAGCAGTTCTTC. As protein: CASSWPAGDEQFF.